This TCR beta chain was sequenced for a study of radiotherapy plus CTLA-4 blockade in lung cancer. TCRdb's table, derived via immunoSEQ multiplex PCR, lists solely in-frame clones and lacks some. The sample shows roughly 97,000 clones, 60% to 75% of them seen only once. This clone has just a few counts. CDR3 length: 20 amino acids. The germline V gene encodes CDR1 LGHNA and CDR2 YSLEER. V lost 1 base, J lost 2 bases, and 15 bases stayed unmatched. This TCR came from a human donor with non-small cell lung cancer who had a partial response to radiotherapy plus ipilimumab. Some clones in this sample may be carry-over from other donors' samples. The sequencing here drew on peripheral blood, taken from a patient treated with radiotherapy plus ipilimumab. The chain joins TRBV4-3 to TRBJ2-5, with TRBD2 identical over 11 bases. The CDR3 loop reads CASSQAFFLAGGNKQETQYF. DNA for the CDR3: TGCGCCAGCAGCCAAGCCTTTTTTTTAGCGGGGGGGAATAAACAAGAGACCCAGTACTTC.